This T cell receptor beta chain was sequenced for a study of graft-versus-host responses after intestinal transplantation. Repertoires were generated with immunoSEQ multiplex PCR, while TCRdb's copy carries only in-frame clones and drops some. Among under 15,000 clones listed, roughly a third were seen once. Germline-derived CDR1 and CDR2 are SEHNR and FQNEAQ (reference sequence). V lost 5 bases to trimming and J lost 4 bases; unmatched junction nucleotides: 4. This CDR3 is 15 amino acids long. Responders (approximately 200,000, CFSE-labeled) met approximately 200,000 stimulators that were irradiated and violet-dye-labeled.

The chain recombines TRBV7-9 with TRBJ2-2; the match to TRBD1 covers 10 bases. The material was alloreactive CD8+ T cells from a mixed lymphocyte reaction culture, obtained before intestinal transplant. The subset denotes: CFSE-low proliferating T cells sorted from approximately six-day pre-transplant mixed lymphocyte reaction (GvH or HvG direction). The source of this sequence is a human patient who received an intestinal transplant. CDR3 loop: CASSRGQGFTGELFF. CDR3 in DNA: TGTGCCAGCAGCCGGGGACAGGGGTTCACCGGGGAGCTGTTTTTT.